What follows are 10 T cell receptor beta chains derived from one specimen sequenced in a study of T cells in localized non-small cell lung cancer (dated by TCRdb to 2019 to 2021). The library was built by means of the immunoSEQ multiplex PCR assay. Held by TCRdb, this immuneACCESS table contains in-frame sequences only and omits some clones. Under half of the omission traces to an unresolved V gene where checked; the cause of the rest is unknown. The sample table holds about 26,000 clones, of which 88% were seen once. Around an eighth of the sample lies in the top ten. Sequencing was performed on peripheral blood, taken before any cancer treatment. These receptors were taken from a female donor older than 55 with stage II squamous cell lung carcinoma.

The chain is built from TRBV10-3 and TRBJ2-7, with D possibly being TRBD1 or TRBD2 (6 bases each). Germline assignment: CDR1 ENHRY and CDR2 SYGVKD. This CDR3 is 15 amino acids long. Trimming left V 2 bases short and J 4 bases short, with 15 bases between. This CDR3 reads CAISEELGAGYEQYF. DNA for the CDR3: TGTGCCATCAGTGAGGAGTTGGGGGCGGGGTACGAGCAGTACTTC.

This chain uses TRBV14 with TRBJ2-3, with a tentative D call TRBD1 (5 bases). The CDR3 runs to 13 residues. Trimming took 1 base from V and 9 from J, leaving 11 bases between them. Germline CDR1 reads SGHDN; CDR2 reads FVKESK. CDR3 amino acids: CASSQGPGLTQYF. The CDR3, as DNA: TGTGCCAGCAGCCAAGGTCCAGGGTTAACGCAGTATTTT.

The J gene is TRBJ2-1, the V gene TRBV5-6; D gene ambiguous. V lost 0 bases to trimming and J lost 4 bases, with 11 bases between them. This CDR3 is built from 15 residues. The V gene's germline CDR1 is SGHDT and CDR2 YYEEEE. The CDR3 coding sequence is TGTGCCAGCAGCTTGGAAGGGCGCAGGTACAATGAGCAGTTCTTC. Translation gives CASSLEGRRYNEQFF.

The rearrangement links TRBV4-1 to TRBJ2-1, with TRBD2 as a possible D gene (6 bases). There are 14 residues in the CDR3. Per germline, CDR1 MGHRA and CDR2 YSYEKL. V was cut by 3 bases and J by 10 bases, with 16 bases left in between. This CDR3 reads CASSHGTFLVEQFF. The CDR3 bases are TGCGCCAGCAGCCACGGGACTTTTTTGGTGGAGCAGTTCTTC.

The gene calls are TRBV5-1 and TRBJ2-5; D perhaps matches TRBD1 (6 bases). CDR1 is SGHRS and CDR2 is YFSETQ in the germline V gene. This CDR3 contains 16 residues. The V and J ends lost 0 bases and 9 bases respectively, with 21 bases between them. The CDR3 region has the DNA TGCGCCAGCAGCTTGGCCGTGACAGGCTCTGGAGGTGCCCAGTACTTC. Translating gives CASSLAVTGSGGAQYF.

The chain uses TRBV25-1 and TRBJ2-6; weak D call: TRBD1 (5 bases). From germline, CDR1 is MGHDK and CDR2 SYGVNS. The V end was cut by 2 bases, the J end by 0 bases, with 11 bases between. The CDR3 sequence is 17 residues long. The CDR3 DNA reads as TGTGCCAGCAGTGAAATCACAGGCCGCTCTGGGGCCAACGTCCTGACTTTC. The encoded protein is CASSEITGRSGANVLTF.

The chain couples TRBV7-8 to TRBJ1-2; a possible D gene is TRBD1 (5 bases). There are 12 residues in the CDR3. V dropped 5 bases and J dropped 5 bases, with 9 bases sitting between them. Germline V lookup: CDR1 SGHVS, CDR2 FQNEAQ. The CDR3 sequence: CASSPDSYGYTF. The CDR3 bases are TGTGCCAGCAGCCCCGACAGTTATGGCTACACCTTC.

CDR3 amino acids: CASSPGPTQQFF. The CDR3 DNA is TGTGCCAGCAGTCCGGGGCCGACTCAGCAGTTCTTC. V gene TRBV6-1 combines with J gene TRBJ2-1, with D perhaps matching TRBD1 or TRBD2 (5 bases each). In germline, CDR1 is MNHNS, CDR2 SASEGT. The CDR3 is 12 amino acids. V was clipped by 5 bases and J by 11 bases, with 13 bases between them.

The genes are TRBV5-1 and TRBJ1-1; D is unclear. Germline V lookup: CDR1 SGHRS, CDR2 YFSETQ. Trimming took 0 bases from V and 3 from J, leaving 3 bases between them. The CDR3 is 12 amino acids. The CDR3 DNA follows: TGCGCCAGCAGCTTGGGGGACACTGAAGCTTTCTTT. Translated: CASSLGDTEAFF.

This clone was recorded once. This rearrangement joins TRBV11-3 to TRBJ1-1; 7 bases line up with TRBD1. The CDR3 has 13 residues. With 5 bases clipped from V and 4 bases from J, the junction kept 4 bases outside the gene matches. Germline assignment: CDR1 SGHNT and CDR2 YENEEA. The CDR3 is CASSIGTATEAFF. CDR3 DNA sequence: TGTGCCAGCAGCATTGGGACAGCCACTGAAGCTTTCTTT. The variable domain in full, completed from reference TRBV11-3 and TRBJ1-1, reads EAGVVQSPRYKIIEKKQPVAFWCNPISGHNTLYWYLQNLGQGPELLIRYENEEAVDDSQLPKDRFSAERLKGVDSTLKIQPAELGDSAVYLCASSIGTATEAFFGQGTRLTVV.